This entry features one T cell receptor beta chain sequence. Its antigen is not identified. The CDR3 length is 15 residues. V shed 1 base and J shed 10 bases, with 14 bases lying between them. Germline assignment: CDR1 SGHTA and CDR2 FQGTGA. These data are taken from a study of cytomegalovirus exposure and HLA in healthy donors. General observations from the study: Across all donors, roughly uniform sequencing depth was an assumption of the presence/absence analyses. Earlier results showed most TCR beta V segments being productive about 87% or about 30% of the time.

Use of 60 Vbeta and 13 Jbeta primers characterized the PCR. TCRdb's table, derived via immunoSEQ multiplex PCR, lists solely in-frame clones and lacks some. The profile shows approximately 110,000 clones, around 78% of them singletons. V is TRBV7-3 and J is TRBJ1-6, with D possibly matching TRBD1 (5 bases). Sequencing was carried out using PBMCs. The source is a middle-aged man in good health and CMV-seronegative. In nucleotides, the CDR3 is TGTGCCAGCAGCTTAAGTGGGGGGTCCGGGTCACCCCTCCACTTT. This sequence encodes CASSLSGGSGSPLHF.